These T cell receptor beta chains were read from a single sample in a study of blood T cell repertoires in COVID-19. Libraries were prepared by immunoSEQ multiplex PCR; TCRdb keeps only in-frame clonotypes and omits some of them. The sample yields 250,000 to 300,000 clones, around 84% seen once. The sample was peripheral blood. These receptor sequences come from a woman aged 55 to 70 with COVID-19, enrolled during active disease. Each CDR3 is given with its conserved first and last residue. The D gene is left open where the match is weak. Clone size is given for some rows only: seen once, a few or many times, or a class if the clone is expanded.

CASSQQGEDSPLHF	TGTGCCAGCAGCCAACAAGGGGAAGACTCACCCCTCCACTTT	once	.	TRBJ1-6	TRBV3-1/TRBV3-2
CASRQGRNTEAFF	TGTGCCAGCCGACAAGGGAGGAACACTGAAGCTTTCTTT	.	.	TRBJ1-1	TRBV5-4
CASSSWAGGFTEAFF	TGTGCCAGCAGTTCGTGGGCAGGGGGCTTCACTGAAGCTTTCTTT	.	TRBD1	TRBJ1-1	TRBV6-5
CASSLGQGHSEQFF	TGTGCCAGCTCCCTCGGACAGGGGCACAGTGAGCAGTTCTTC	once	TRBD1	TRBJ2-1	TRBV18
CASSYPGRSETQYF	TGTGCCAGCAGTTACCCCGGGAGGAGCGAGACCCAGTACTTC	.	TRBD2	TRBJ2-5	TRBV6-6
CASSISRDTEAFF	TGTGCCAGTAGTATAAGTCGGGACACTGAAGCTTTCTTT	once	.	TRBJ1-1	TRBV19
CASSVAGGATEAFF	TGTGCCAGCAGCGTAGCTGGGGGGGCCACTGAAGCTTTCTTT	.	.	TRBJ1-1	TRBV9
CASKKGSSGANVLTF	TGTGCCAGTAAGAAAGGGAGCTCTGGGGCCAACGTCCTGACTTTC	.	.	TRBJ2-6	TRBV19
CASSPKGKNEQYF	TGTGCCAGCAGCCCCAAGGGGAAGAACGAGCAGTACTTC	.	.	TRBJ2-7	TRBV3-1/TRBV3-2
CASSSRYEQYF	TGTGCCAGCAGTTCACGGTACGAGCAGTACTTC	.	.	TRBJ2-7	TRBV28
CASTLDRGLLSQPQHF	TGTGCCAGCACCCTGGACAGGGGGTTACTTAGTCAGCCCCAGCATTTT	.	TRBD1	TRBJ1-5	TRBV28
CASSSGTGGVYGYTF	TGCGCCAGCAGCTCAGGGACAGGGGGCGTTTATGGCTACACCTTC	.	TRBD1	TRBJ1-2	TRBV5-1
CASSQSGIYGYTF	TGTGCCAGCAGCCAGTCCGGGATCTATGGCTACACCTTC	.	.	TRBJ1-2	TRBV3-1/TRBV3-2
CASSQRDRGATSTNEKLFF	TGCGCCAGCAGCCAACGGGACAGGGGCGCCACCTCAACTAATGAAAAACTGTTTTTT	.	TRBD1	TRBJ1-4	TRBV4-1
CASSPGQGGTGELFF	TGTGCCAGCAGTCCCGGACAGGGTGGGACCGGGGAGCTGTTTTTT	.	TRBD1	TRBJ2-2	TRBV27
CASSIGIGLSSTDTQYF	TGTGCCAGTAGTATAGGGATTGGACTATCTAGCACAGATACGCAGTATTTT	.	.	TRBJ2-3	TRBV19
CASTRDRASYEQYF	TGCGCCAGCACCAGGGACAGGGCATCCTACGAGCAGTACTTC	few	TRBD1	TRBJ2-7	TRBV5-1
CASRPSGGWDGYTF	TGTGCCAGCAGACCCTCTGGAGGGTGGGATGGCTACACCTTC	once	.	TRBJ1-2	TRBV28
CASSFQGTGVAFF	TGTGCCAGCAGTTTCCAGGGGACAGGGGTAGCTTTCTTT	.	TRBD1	TRBJ1-1	TRBV27
CASSSREGGEAFF	TGTGCCAGCAGCTCCCGGGAGGGCGGGGAAGCTTTCTTT	once	.	TRBJ1-1	TRBV7-2
CASRIQGDDSPLHF	TGTGCCAGCAGGATACAGGGCGATGATTCACCCCTCCACTTT	.	.	TRBJ1-6	TRBV4-2
CASSPEDRVDETQYF	TGTGCCAGCAGCCCAGAGGACAGGGTGGATGAGACCCAGTACTTC	.	TRBD1	TRBJ2-5	TRBV7-3
CASSLVRLAGGSYEQYF	TGTGCCAGCAGCTTGGTTCGTCTAGCGGGAGGCTCCTACGAGCAGTACTTC	once	TRBD2	TRBJ2-7	TRBV5-4
CASSLRQGWGNQPQHF	TGTGCCAGCAGCTTAAGACAGGGCTGGGGCAATCAGCCCCAGCATTTT	.	TRBD1	TRBJ1-5	TRBV7-8
CASSFPGGSGRVEQFF	TGTGCCAGCAGCTTCCCTGGGGGTAGCGGGAGGGTCGAGCAGTTCTTC	.	TRBD2	TRBJ2-1	TRBV5-4
CASSEDQNYGYTF	TGTGCCAGCAGTGAAGACCAGAACTATGGCTACACCTTC	.	.	TRBJ1-2	TRBV2
CATSQGFLYGYTF	TGTGCCACCAGCCAGGGTTTCCTCTATGGCTACACCTTC	.	.	TRBJ1-2	TRBV24-1
CAWSGSNRGYGYTF	TGTGCCTGGAGCGGATCTAACAGGGGATATGGCTACACCTTC	.	TRBD1	TRBJ1-2	TRBV30
CAISDHRTTNEKLFF	TGTGCCATCAGTGACCACAGGACAACTAATGAAAAACTGTTTTTT	.	.	TRBJ1-4	TRBV10-3
CASRGAGEADTQYF	TGTGCCAGCAGGGGAGCGGGAGAGGCAGATACGCAGTATTTT	.	TRBD2	TRBJ2-3	TRBV28
CASSFSSGGAGHNEQFF	TGTGCCAGCAGTTTTTCGAGCGGTGGAGCGGGGCACAATGAGCAGTTCTTC	.	TRBD2	TRBJ2-1	TRBV28
CASSYSGAHNEQFF	TGTGCCAGCAGTTACTCGGGCGCCCACAATGAGCAGTTCTTC	once	.	TRBJ2-1	TRBV6-2/TRBV6-3
CASRYAGTSNTGELFF	TGTGCCAGCAGGTACGCCGGGACAAGCAACACCGGGGAGCTGTTTTTT	.	.	TRBJ2-2	TRBV9
CASSIGGLAGGPEDTQYF	TGTGCCAGTAGTATAGGGGGCCTAGCGGGAGGGCCGGAAGATACGCAGTATTTT	.	TRBD2	TRBJ2-3	TRBV19
CASSPTGKETQYF	TGTGCCAGCAGTCCGACAGGGAAAGAGACCCAGTACTTC	.	TRBD1	TRBJ2-5	TRBV27
CASSLVGGGKDEKLFF	TGCGCCAGCAGCTTGGTAGGCGGGGGTAAGGATGAAAAACTGTTTTTT	.	.	TRBJ1-4	TRBV5-1
CASSWGTGGVETQYF	TGTGCCAGCAGTTGGGGGACAGGGGGCGTAGAGACCCAGTACTTC	.	TRBD1	TRBJ2-5	TRBV27
CASSITLRGLYGYTF	TGTGCCAGCAGTATTACTCTCAGGGGGTTGTATGGCTACACCTTC	.	TRBD1	TRBJ1-2	TRBV28
CASSLGGTGRRRIDEQFF	TGTGCCAGCAGCTTGGGAGGGACAGGGAGGCGGCGTATAGATGAGCAGTTCTTC	.	TRBD1	TRBJ2-1	TRBV5-6
CASRRLAGFYNEQFF	TGTGCCAGCAGACGACTAGCGGGATTCTACAATGAGCAGTTCTTC	.	TRBD2	TRBJ2-1	TRBV28
CSASVRDNEQFF	TGCAGTGCTAGTGTCAGGGACAATGAGCAGTTCTTC	.	.	TRBJ2-1	TRBV20-1
CASSSQGGLPQHF	TGTGCCAGCAGCTCACAGGGGGGTTTACCCCAGCATTTT	.	TRBD1	TRBJ1-5	TRBV7-9
CASSYIGGSAKNIQYF	TGTGCCAGCAGTTACATAGGGGGCTCCGCCAAAAACATTCAGTACTTC	.	TRBD1	TRBJ2-4	TRBV5-6
CASSQDRGNEQFF	TGTGCCAGCAGCCAGGACAGGGGCAATGAGCAGTTCTTC	.	TRBD1	TRBJ2-1	TRBV3-1/TRBV3-2
CSSGSVNTEAFF	TGCAGCTCTGGGAGCGTGAACACTGAAGCTTTCTTT	.	.	TRBJ1-1	TRBV29-1
CASRTGGDKREKLFF	TGTGCCAGCAGGACAGGGGGCGACAAGAGAGAAAAACTGTTTTTT	.	TRBD1	TRBJ1-4	TRBV6-5
CASSLVLAGGRETQYF	TGTGCCAGCAGCTTAGTCCTAGCGGGAGGTCGGGAGACCCAGTACTTC	few	TRBD2	TRBJ2-5	TRBV7-7